This TCR beta chain is from a study of T cell responses to AZD1222 COVID-19 vaccine (TCRdb year 2021). Notes on the research overall: AZD1222 recipients with second doses at about 4 weeks or about 12 weeks were pooled, because spike-specific TCR depth and breadth did not differ between schedules. A total of under 250 trial participants underwent TCR sequencing, of whom about 200 had received two doses of AZD1222 and some 26 had received two doses of the MenACWY control vaccine. Trial participants were enrolled by age into subgroups of 18-55, 56-69 and 70-plus years, and about 150, 27 and 61 TCR-sequenced participants, respectively, were included in these subgroups.

Remarks on this clone: Its cognate antigen has yet to be identified. No clone much larger than this one lies a single base away; base qualities are absent.

Reading the germline V gene gives CDR1 SGHTA and CDR2 FQGTGA. The CDR3, from cysteine to phenylalanine, totals 22 residues. Left in the record is the CDR3 DNA by itself, 66 bases read in frame from the first base. V sheds 0 bases and J sheds 6 bases, leaving 33 bases between their ends. The CDR3 regions of human TCRbeta chains were analyzed by immunosequencing. The published analysis was carried out like this. TCRs in the repertoires were matched against a reference library of SARS-CoV-2-specific TCRs that had been generated with the MIRA antigen-specificity platform. Breadth meant the fraction of unique TCRs that were SARS-CoV-2-associated, whereas depth meant the fraction of total T cells that were SARS-CoV-2-associated. Using the MIRA data, each spike-specific TCR was assigned both to the spike region to which the TCR was reactive and to a CD4 or CD8 class. Log10-transformed breadth and depth values were compared by one-way ANOVA with Sidak's multiple comparisons tests. TCRdb mirrors the immuneACCESS table, restricted to in-frame sequences. Some clones are absent from its copies; in checked studies, under half trace to an unresolved V gene, and the reason for the others is unknown. V and J calls and clone size are as listed in that table; D and trimming were resolved from the DNA. This sample gives 170,000 or so clones in total; 75% to 90% of them show up just once. The ten biggest clones cover about 3% of the sample.

The study at large found these results: The 56-69-year group was small, and its depth increase did not reach significance, likely because of low power. Participants were mostly white British, with more females than males. The authors suggested clonal diversity may have been underestimated. Nearly half of unique spike-specific TCRs reportedly recognized epitopes outside regions mutated in the B.1.351 and B.1.1.7 variants. Because no samples from the day 14 peak response were available, repertoires could be characterized only after the peak T cell response. The vaccine-associated CD4 TCRs covered the entire spike protein, and the dominant responses fell in regions 160-218 and 743-854. Conclusions about previously exposed vaccinees are limited because only five to seven AZD1222 recipients were SARS-CoV-2 seropositive at baseline. A significant rise in spike-specific TCR breadth and depth was observed after two AZD1222 doses relative to day 0 and relative to MenACWY recipients.

The time point label, read with the paper, signifies: baseline before first vaccination. Vaccinee samples came from UK trials COV001 and COV002, including a single-blind randomized controlled phase 2/3 trial of AZD1222 (ChAdOx1 nCoV-19) in healthy adults. For TCRbeta chain sequencing, PBMC samples from trial participants were taken at day 0 and at day 28 after the second dose. The sequence derives from an adult in good health. Recombination connected TRBV7-3 to TRBJ2-1; the D gene cannot be resolved reliably. This specimen consisted of peripheral blood, obtained on day 0 of AZD1222 vaccination. The CDR3 protein: CASSLTVMAVLPGFGYRNEQFF. Read as DNA, the sequence is TGTGCCAGCAGCTTAACAGTGATGGCGGTTTTACCCGGTTTTGGATACCGCAATGAGCAGTTCTTC.